One T cell receptor beta chain is described in this entry. The method was immunoSEQ multiplex PCR; TCRdb's version includes in-frame clones alone and lacks a portion of them. The sample lists about 84,000 clones, around 93% occurring once. The trim removed 7 bases at V and 9 bases at J, leaving 8 bases unmatched. This CDR3 spans 13 amino acids. Germline V gene sequence: CDR1 MNHEY, CDR2 SVGAGI. The data derive from a study of technical replicates of blood from several donors. Material: T cells isolated from PBMCs. The TCR was taken from a human donor in good health. The chain links TRBV6-5 to TRBJ1-5; TRBD1 matches 8 bases. In nucleotides, the CDR3 is TGTGCCAGCAAGGACAGGGAGGGACGGCCCCAGCATTTT. Amino acid sequence: CASKDREGRPQHF.